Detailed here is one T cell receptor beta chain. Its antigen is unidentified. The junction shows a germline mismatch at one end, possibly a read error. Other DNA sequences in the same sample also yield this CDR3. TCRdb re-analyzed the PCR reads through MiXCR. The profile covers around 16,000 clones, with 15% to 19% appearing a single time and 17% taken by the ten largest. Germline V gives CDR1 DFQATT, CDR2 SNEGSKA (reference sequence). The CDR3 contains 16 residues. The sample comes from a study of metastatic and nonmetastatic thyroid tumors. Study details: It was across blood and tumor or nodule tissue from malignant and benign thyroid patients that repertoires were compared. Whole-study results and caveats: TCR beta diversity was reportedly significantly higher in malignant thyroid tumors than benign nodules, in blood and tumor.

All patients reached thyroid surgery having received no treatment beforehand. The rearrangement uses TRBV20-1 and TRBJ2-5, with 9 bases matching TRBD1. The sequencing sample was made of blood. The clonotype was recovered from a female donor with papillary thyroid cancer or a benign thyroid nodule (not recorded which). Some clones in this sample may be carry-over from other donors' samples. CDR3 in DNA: TGCAGTGCCAGAGATTGGGGACAGGGCAACGGGGAGACCCAGTACTTC. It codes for CSARDWGQGNGETQYF.